This TCR beta chain is drawn from a study of blood T cell repertoires in COVID-19. Study information: Italy, Spain and the United States were the sources of the convalescent and acute COVID-19 samples. PBMCs, B-cell-depleted T cells, or T cells provided the cDNA or gDNA that made up the material.

In the original analysis: Using reference gene primer amplification, nucleated cell counts were estimated. Method: immunoSEQ multiplex PCR; TCRdb's copy keeps in-frame clones and lacks some. V and J calls and clone size are those listed in that table; D and trimming were worked out from the DNA. In the table there are 150,000 to 200,000 clones, 70% to 90% of which are singletons. The Seattle patients joined while their infection was active and were tracked longitudinally afterward. The CDR3 totals 13 residues. Per germline, CDR1 MNHEY and CDR2 SVGAGI. Trimming removed 7 bases at V and 1 base at J, with 5 bases between.

Sequenced input: peripheral blood. This sequence originates from a woman aged 60-70 years with COVID-19, enrolled during active disease. V usage is TRBV6-5 and J usage is TRBJ2-6; D perhaps matches TRBD2 (5 bases). CDR3 sequence (DNA): TGTGCCAGCACGGGGTCTGGGGCCAACGTCCTGACTTTC. Translated: CASTGSGANVLTF.